The clone carrying this TCR beta chain was recorded a few times. Its antigen remains unidentified. Trimming cost V 3 bases and J 4 bases, with 15 bases left between them. The CDR3 consists of 15 residues. Germline loops: CDR1 LNHDA, CDR2 SQIVND (reference sequence). These data come from a study of CD8+CD57+ T cells in acquired aplastic anemia. Study-level background: Sorted CD4+ and CD8+ cells yielded DNA averaging around 3.2 ug. Healthy donors yielded some 11 million CD4+ cell reads on average.

Genomic DNA templated the TCR beta VDJ and CDR3 profiling. One entry per CDR3 protein results from TCRdb running MiXCR on the reads. Among fewer than 200,000 distinct CDR3 sequences listed, about three fifths were seen once. Study-level results: Patients versus controls showed no significant CD8+ Simpson's diversity difference. About 29 sequences, all CD8+ CDR3, were shared between patients and controls.

The chain carries TRBV19 and TRBJ1-2; D is unclear. This receptor was identified in a human donor in good health. The sample was sorted CD4+, CD8+, or CD8+CD57+ T cells (not recorded which) from PBMCs. The CDR3 loop is CASSIMRFWGYGYTF. The CDR3 bases are TGTGCCAGTAGTATTATGCGCTTTTGGGGCTATGGCTACACCTTC.